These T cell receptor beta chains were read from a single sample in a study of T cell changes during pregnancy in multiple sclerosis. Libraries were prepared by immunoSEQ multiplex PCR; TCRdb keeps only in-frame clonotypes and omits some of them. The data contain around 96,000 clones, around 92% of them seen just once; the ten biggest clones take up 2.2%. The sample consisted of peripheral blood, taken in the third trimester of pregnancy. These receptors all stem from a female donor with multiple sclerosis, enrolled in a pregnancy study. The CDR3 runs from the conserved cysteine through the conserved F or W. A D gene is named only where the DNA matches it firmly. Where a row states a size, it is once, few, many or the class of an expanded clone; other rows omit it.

CDR3: CASRGTGPDRELFF; DNA: TGTGCCAGCCGTGGCACAGGGCCTGACCGGGAGCTGTTTTTT; size: -; V: TRBV5-8; J: TRBJ2-2; D: -
CDR3: CASSRQAEVEQFF; DNA: TGCGCCAGCAGCCGACAGGCGGAGGTTGAGCAGTTCTTC; size: once; V: TRBV4-3; J: TRBJ2-1; D: -
CDR3: CASSPRPLQGNEQYF; DNA: TGCGCCAGCAGCCCGCGCCCCCTACAGGGGAACGAGCAGTACTTC; size: -; V: TRBV4-1; J: TRBJ2-7; D: TRBD1
CDR3: CASSPKGLAGARRDNEQFF; DNA: TGTGCCAGTAGTCCCAAGGGACTAGCGGGAGCCCGCCGCGACAATGAGCAGTTCTTC; size: -; V: TRBV19; J: TRBJ2-1; D: TRBD2
CDR3: CASSPGGGIQYF; DNA: TGTGCCAGCAGCCCGGGAGGTGGGATCCAGTACTTC; size: -; V: TRBV11-2; J: TRBJ2-5; D: TRBD2
CDR3: CASSLGPGQVYGYTF; DNA: TGTGCCAGCAGCTTAGGCCCGGGACAGGTCTATGGCTACACCTTC; size: -; V: TRBV11-2; J: TRBJ1-2; D: TRBD1
CDR3: CASSLAGWAEGTTF; DNA: -; size: -; V: TRBV5-1; J: TRBJ1-2; D: -
CDR3: CASRSYRETQYF; DNA: TGTGCCAGCAGATCCTACCGGGAGACCCAGTACTTC; size: -; V: TRBV6-5; J: TRBJ2-5; D: -
CDR3: CASSYSGATNEKLFF; DNA: TGTGCCAGCAGTTACTCCGGGGCAACTAATGAAAAACTGTTTTTT; size: -; V: TRBV6-5; J: TRBJ1-4; D: -
CDR3: CASSHWGELNTEAFF; DNA: TGCGCCAGCAGCCACTGGGGGGAGTTGAACACTGAAGCTTTCTTT; size: once; V: TRBV4-1; J: TRBJ1-1; D: -
CDR3: CSVTRTGVSTEAFF; DNA: TGCAGCGTCACGCGGACAGGGGTTAGCACTGAAGCTTTCTTT; size: -; V: TRBV29-1; J: TRBJ1-1; D: TRBD1
CDR3: CASSLEGQGVQPQHF; DNA: TGTGCCAGCAGCTTGGAGGGACAGGGTGTACAGCCCCAGCATTTT; size: -; V: TRBV5-6; J: TRBJ1-5; D: TRBD1
CDR3: CASSQDGGSHREQFF; DNA: TGTGCCAGCAGCCAAGACGGCGGGAGCCATCGCGAGCAGTTCTTC; size: -; V: TRBV4-2; J: TRBJ2-1; D: TRBD2
CDR3: CATNRQGADTEAFF; DNA: TGTGCCACCAACCGACAGGGGGCTGACACTGAAGCTTTCTTT; size: -; V: TRBV15; J: TRBJ1-1; D: TRBD1
CDR3: CASSRLDLSYNEQFF; DNA: TGTGCCAGCAGCCGACTAGACCTCTCCTACAATGAGCAGTTCTTC; size: -; V: TRBV5-6; J: TRBJ2-1; D: -
CDR3: CATSTPRRNTGELFF; DNA: TGTGCCACCAGCACGCCCCGCAGGAACACCGGGGAGCTGTTTTTT; size: -; V: TRBV15; J: TRBJ2-2; D: -
CDR3: CASSLTSYGANVLTF; DNA: TGTGCCAGCAGCTTAACTAGCTATGGGGCCAACGTCCTGACTTTC; size: -; V: TRBV27; J: TRBJ2-6; D: -
CDR3: CASSDPHRAEQYF; DNA: TGCGCCAGCAGTGACCCCCACAGGGCTGAGCAGTACTTC; size: -; V: TRBV5-1; J: TRBJ2-7; D: -
CDR3: CASSLPRTGDNQPQHF; DNA: TGTGCCAGCAGCTTGCCCCGGACAGGGGATAATCAGCCCCAGCATTTT; size: -; V: TRBV28; J: TRBJ1-5; D: TRBD1
CDR3: CASSILQGTGELFF; DNA: TGTGCCAGCAGTATACTACAGGGCACCGGGGAGCTGTTTTTT; size: -; V: TRBV2; J: TRBJ2-2; D: -
CDR3: CASSQAAGTGELFF; DNA: TGTGCCAGCAGCCAGGCCGCCGGAACCGGGGAGCTGTTTTTT; size: -; V: TRBV7-6; J: TRBJ2-2; D: -
CDR3: CASREYLSGVYEQYF; DNA: TGTGCCAGCAGAGAATACCTTAGCGGGGTCTACGAGCAGTACTTC; size: -; V: TRBV6-1; J: TRBJ2-7; D: TRBD2
CDR3: CASRRSGEEAFF; DNA: TGTGCCAGCCGACGTTCAGGGGAAGAAGCTTTCTTT; size: -; V: TRBV7-9; J: TRBJ1-1; D: -
CDR3: CASSVAPGTSYEQYF; DNA: TGTGCCAGCAGCGTAGCCCCGGGGACTAGCTACGAGCAGTACTTC; size: -; V: TRBV9; J: TRBJ2-7; D: TRBD2